The following is a T cell receptor (beta chain) sequence with its context. This entry comes from a study of blood T cells in healthy people across ages. Study context: Every two T cells gave about one barcoded beta molecule via template switching.

The CDR3 spans 14 residues. With 4 bases removed from V and 0 bases from J, the gap between germline ends came to 10 bases. The germline gives CDR1 SGHTA, CDR2 FQGNSA. Combining a sample-barcoded 5' primer with a J-beta primer mix, a second PCR ran for 7 to 11 cycles. Each TCR beta cDNA got a 12-nucleotide random molecular identifier. Each CDR3 protein gets one entry after TCRdb re-called the 5' RACE reads with MiXCR. Here the sample spans about 780,000 distinct CDR3 sequences, more than 35% being singletons. Total RNA extraction produced at least 5.5 micrograms (per sample) for the study. The sample comprised blood. V gene TRBV7-2 combines with J gene TRBJ2-7; unclear D gene. The clonotype was recovered from a man aged 80 or over in good health. Here the CDR3 reads CASSSDGVSYEQYF. The CDR3 nucleotides are TGTGCCAGCAGCTCTGATGGGGTCTCCTACGAGCAGTACTTC.